This record looks at one T cell receptor (beta chain) sequence and its context. The data were obtained in a study of blood T cell repertoires in COVID-19. At the level of the study: The United States, Italy and Spain provided the acute and convalescent COVID-19 samples.

In the original workflow: Using reference gene primer amplification, nucleated cell counts were estimated. Some clones are missing from TCRdb's copy, which holds only in-frame ones; the method was immunoSEQ multiplex PCR. That table gives V, J and clone size, and the DNA gave D and trimming. The repertoire consists of 290,000 or so clones, with roughly nine tenths occurring once and the leading ten covering approximately 2.4%. The TCR was taken from a man aged 18 to 29 with active or convalescent COVID-19. The sequenced material came from peripheral blood.

CDR3: CASSPMKFRVNTEAFF. CDR3 DNA sequence: TGTGCCAGCAGCCCCATGAAGTTCCGGGTGAACACTGAAGCTTTCTTT. V usage is TRBV14 and J usage is TRBJ1-1, with D hard to call. The CDR3 sequence is 16 residues long. Looked up from germline, CDR1 is SGHDN and CDR2 is FVKESK. V was cut by 4 bases and J by 0 bases, with 15 bases left in between.